This T cell receptor beta chain was sequenced in a study of memory CD4+ T cells and cytomegalovirus serostatus. Single viable CD3+CD4+CD8-CD45RO+ cells were sorted as the memory CD4+ T cells. Here immunoSEQ multiplex PCR was the method, and the copy in TCRdb shows in-frame clones only, minus some. Here the sample spans 35,000 to 50,000 clones, roughly three quarters being singletons. In germline, CDR1 is MNHNY, CDR2 SVGAGI (reference sequence). This CDR3 region has 13 residues. Trimming took 8 bases from V and 7 from J; bases not matched to a gene: 9. Sequenced: memory CD4+ T cells from blood. The sequence was collected from an adult in good health and CMV-seronegative. This chain joins TRBV6-6 and TRBJ1-2; 8 bases line up with TRBD1. The CDR3 here is CASRPQGALGYTF. CDR3 coding DNA: TGTGCCAGCCGCCCCCAGGGGGCGCTTGGCTACACCTTC.